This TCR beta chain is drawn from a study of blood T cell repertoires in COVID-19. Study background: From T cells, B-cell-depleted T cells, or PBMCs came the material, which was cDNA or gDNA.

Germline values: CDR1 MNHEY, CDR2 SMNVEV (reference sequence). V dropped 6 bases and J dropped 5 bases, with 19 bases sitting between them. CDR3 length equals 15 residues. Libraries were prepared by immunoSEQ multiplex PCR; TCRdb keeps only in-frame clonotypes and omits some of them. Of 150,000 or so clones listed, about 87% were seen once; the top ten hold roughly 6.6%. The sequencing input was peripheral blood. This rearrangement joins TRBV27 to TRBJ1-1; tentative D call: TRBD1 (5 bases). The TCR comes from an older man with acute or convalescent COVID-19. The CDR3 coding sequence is TGTGCCAGCAGCTTGAACGGACACTTGGGGACTGAAGCTTTCTTT. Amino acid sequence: CASSLNGHLGTEAFF.